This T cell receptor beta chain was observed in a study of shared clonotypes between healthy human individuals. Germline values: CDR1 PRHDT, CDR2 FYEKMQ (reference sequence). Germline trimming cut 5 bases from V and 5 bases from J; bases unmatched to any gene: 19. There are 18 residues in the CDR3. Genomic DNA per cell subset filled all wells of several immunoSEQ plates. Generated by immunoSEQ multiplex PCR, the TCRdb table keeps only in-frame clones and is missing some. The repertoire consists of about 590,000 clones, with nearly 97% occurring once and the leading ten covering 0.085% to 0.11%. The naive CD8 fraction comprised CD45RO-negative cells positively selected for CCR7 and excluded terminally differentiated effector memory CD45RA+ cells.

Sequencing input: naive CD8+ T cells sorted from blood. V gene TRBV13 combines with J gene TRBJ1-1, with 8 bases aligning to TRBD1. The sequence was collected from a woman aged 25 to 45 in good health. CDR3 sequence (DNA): TGTGCCAGCAGCCATCTTAGACTGGTCGGGACAGGAAGAACTGAAGCTTTCTTT. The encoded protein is CASSHLRLVGTGRTEAFF.